This entry features one T cell receptor beta chain sequence. These data originate in a study of response to subunit inactivated influenza vaccine. One entry per CDR3 protein, called by TCRdb with MiXCR from the RT-PCR reads. The table records roughly 670,000 distinct CDR3 sequences, approximately 15% of them present only once. From germline, CDR1 is SGHDT and CDR2 YYEEEE. This CDR3 is 14 amino acids long. V lost 0 bases and J lost 1, with 7 bases in between. The sequencing here drew on PBMCs from blood, taken 14 to 15 days before vaccination. The rearrangement joins TRBV5-6 to TRBJ1-1; tentatively, D is TRBD1 (6 bases). This sequence originates from a man aged 50 or older who received an inactivated influenza vaccine. CDR3 DNA sequence: TGTGCCAGCAGCTTGGAGGGGGAGAACACTGAAGCTTTCTTT. Its translation is CASSLEGENTEAFF.